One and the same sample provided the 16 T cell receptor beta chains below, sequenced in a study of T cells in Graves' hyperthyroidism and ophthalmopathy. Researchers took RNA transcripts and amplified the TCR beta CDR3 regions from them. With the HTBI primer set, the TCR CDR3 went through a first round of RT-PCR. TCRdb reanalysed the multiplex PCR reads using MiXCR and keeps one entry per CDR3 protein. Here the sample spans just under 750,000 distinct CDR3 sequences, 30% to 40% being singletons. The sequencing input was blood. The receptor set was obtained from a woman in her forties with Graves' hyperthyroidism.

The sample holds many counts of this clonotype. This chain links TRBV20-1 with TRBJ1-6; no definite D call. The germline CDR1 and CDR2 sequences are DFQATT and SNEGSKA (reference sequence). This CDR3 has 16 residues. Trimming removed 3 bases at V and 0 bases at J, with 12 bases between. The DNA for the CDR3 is TGCAGTGCTAGGGGGATCATGAGCTCCTATAATTCACCCCTCCACTTT. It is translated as CSARGIMSSYNSPLHF.

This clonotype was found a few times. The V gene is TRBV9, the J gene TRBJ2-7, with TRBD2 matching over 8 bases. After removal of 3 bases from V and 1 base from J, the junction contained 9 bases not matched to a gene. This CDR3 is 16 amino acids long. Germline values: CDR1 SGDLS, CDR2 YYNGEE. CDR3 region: CASSATGGASSYEQYF. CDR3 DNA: TGTGCCAGCAGCGCCACGGGGGGGGCATCATCCTACGAGCAGTACTTC.

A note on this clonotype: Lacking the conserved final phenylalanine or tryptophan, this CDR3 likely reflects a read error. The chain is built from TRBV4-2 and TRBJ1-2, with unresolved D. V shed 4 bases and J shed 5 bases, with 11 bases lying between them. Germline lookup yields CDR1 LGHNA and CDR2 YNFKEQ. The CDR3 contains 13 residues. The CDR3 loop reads CASSPSEAYGYTL. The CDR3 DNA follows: TGTGCCAGCAGCCCCTCGGAGGCTTATGGCTACACCCTC.

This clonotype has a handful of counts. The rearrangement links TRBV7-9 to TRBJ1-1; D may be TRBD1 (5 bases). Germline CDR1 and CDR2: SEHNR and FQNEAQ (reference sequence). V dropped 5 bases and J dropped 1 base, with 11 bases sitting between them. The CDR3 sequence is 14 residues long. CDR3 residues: CASSAAGGNTEAFF. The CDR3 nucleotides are TGTGCCAGCAGCGCCGCCGGGGGGAACACTGAAGCTTTCTTT.

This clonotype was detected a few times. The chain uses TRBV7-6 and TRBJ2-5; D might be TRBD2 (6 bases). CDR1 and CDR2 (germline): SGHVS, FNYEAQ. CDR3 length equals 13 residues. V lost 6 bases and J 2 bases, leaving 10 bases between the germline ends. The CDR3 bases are TGTGCCAGCAGAAGTAGCGGACAAGAGACCCAGTACTTC. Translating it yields CASRSSGQETQYF.

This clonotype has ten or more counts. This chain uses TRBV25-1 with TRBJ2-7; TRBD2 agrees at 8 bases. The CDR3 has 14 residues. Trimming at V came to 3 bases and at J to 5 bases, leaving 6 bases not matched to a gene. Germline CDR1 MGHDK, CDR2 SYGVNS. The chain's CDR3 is CASSDLGLADEQYF. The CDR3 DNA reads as TGTGCCAGCAGTGATCTTGGACTAGCCGACGAGCAGTACTTC.

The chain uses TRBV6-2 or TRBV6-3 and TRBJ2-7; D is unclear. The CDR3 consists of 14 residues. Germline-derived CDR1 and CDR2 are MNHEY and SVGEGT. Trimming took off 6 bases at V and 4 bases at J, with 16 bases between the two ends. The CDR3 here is CASRTWTDYYEQYF. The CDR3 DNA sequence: TGTGCCAGCAGGACGTGGACGGATTATTACGAGCAGTACTTC.

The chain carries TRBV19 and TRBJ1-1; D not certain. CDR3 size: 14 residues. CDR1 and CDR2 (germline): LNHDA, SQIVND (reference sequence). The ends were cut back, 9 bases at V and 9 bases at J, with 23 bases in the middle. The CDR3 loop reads CASNDVHTPAKAFF. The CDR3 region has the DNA TGTGCCAGCAACGACGTCCACACCCCGGCTAAAGCTTTCTTT.

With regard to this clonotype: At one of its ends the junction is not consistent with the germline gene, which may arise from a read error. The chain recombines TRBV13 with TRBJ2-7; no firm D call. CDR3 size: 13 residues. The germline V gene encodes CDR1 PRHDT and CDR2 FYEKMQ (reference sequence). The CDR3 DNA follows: TGTGCCAGCAGCCAAGGGTTTAGCTACGGGCAGTACTTC. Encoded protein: CASSQGFSYGQYF.

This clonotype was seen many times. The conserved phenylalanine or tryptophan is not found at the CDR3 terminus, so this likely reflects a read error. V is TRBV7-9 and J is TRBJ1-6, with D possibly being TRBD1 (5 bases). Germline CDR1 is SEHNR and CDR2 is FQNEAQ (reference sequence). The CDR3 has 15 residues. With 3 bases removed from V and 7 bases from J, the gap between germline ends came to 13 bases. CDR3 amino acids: CASSFRDGRNSPLHL. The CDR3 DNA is TGTGCCAGCAGCTTCCGGGACGGACGGAATTCACCCCTCCACTTG.

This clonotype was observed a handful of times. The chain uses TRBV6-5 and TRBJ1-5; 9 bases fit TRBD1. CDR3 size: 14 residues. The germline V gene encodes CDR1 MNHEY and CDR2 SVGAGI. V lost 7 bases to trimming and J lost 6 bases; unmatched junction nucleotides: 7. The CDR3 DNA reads TGTGCCAGCACCACGGGACAGGGCAGTCAGCCCCAGCATTTT. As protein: CASTTGQGSQPQHF.

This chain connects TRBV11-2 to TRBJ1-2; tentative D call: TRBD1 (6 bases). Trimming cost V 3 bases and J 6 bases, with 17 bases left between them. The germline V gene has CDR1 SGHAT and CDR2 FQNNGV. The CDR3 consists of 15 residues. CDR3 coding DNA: TGTGCCAGCAGCTTTGCGGGAATGGCAGGGGATGGCTACACCTTC. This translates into CASSFAGMAGDGYTF.

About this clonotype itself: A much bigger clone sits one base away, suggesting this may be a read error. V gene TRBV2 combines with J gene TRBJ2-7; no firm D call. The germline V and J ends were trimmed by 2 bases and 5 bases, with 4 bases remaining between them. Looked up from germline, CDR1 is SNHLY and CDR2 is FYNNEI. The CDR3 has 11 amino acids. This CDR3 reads CASSEWDEQYF. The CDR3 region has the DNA TGTGCCAGCAGTGAATGGGACGAGCAGTACTTC.

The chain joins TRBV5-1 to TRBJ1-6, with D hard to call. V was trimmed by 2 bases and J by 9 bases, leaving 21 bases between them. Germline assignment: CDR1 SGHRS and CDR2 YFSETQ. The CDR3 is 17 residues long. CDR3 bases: TGCGCCAGCAGCTTTACGACGGGTAACCGAGGTAGTTCACCCCTCCACTTT. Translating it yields CASSFTTGNRGSSPLHF.

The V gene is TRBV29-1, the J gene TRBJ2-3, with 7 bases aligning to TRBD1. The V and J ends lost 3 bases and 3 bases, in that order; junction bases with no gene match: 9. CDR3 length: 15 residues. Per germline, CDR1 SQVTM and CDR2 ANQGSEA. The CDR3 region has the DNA TGCAGCGTTGATGACAGGGTAGGGTGGACAGATACGCAGTATTTT. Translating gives CSVDDRVGWTDTQYF.

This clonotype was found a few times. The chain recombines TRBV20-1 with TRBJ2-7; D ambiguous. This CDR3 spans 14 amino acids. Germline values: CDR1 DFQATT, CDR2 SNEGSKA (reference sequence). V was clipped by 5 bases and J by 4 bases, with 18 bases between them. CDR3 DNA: TGCAGTGCTTACCCCCCGGCTGATCCTTACGAGCAGTACTTC. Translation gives CSAYPPADPYEQYF.